Given below is one T cell receptor beta chain in context. This entry comes from a study of T cells after yellow fever vaccination. Each CDR3 protein is one row after TCRdb ran MiXCR on the 5' RACE reads. The table lists fewer than 450,000 distinct CDR3 sequences, about 9.9% of them singletons. Germline CDR1 reads LNHDA; CDR2 reads SQIVND (reference sequence). This CDR3 is 15 amino acids long. Unmatched junction bases numbered 9, after V lost 6 bases and J lost 4 bases. The chain joins TRBV19 to TRBJ2-3, with 8 bases aligning to TRBD2. This sample comprised PBMCs, obtained on the day of the first yellow fever vaccination. The clonotype originates from a young man who received the YFV17D yellow fever vaccine. This chain's CDR3 is CASRFFGGAADTQYF. The CDR3 DNA reads as TGTGCCAGTAGATTCTTCGGGGGGGCCGCAGATACGCAGTATTTT.